This T cell receptor beta chain stems from a study of T-cell reconstitution after alpha-beta-depleted transplantation in children. Unique molecular identifiers were built into the TCRbeta library. TCRdb recomputed calls from the PCR reads with MiXCR, one row per CDR3 protein. The data show roughly 24,000 distinct CDR3 sequences, approximately 11% seen once. This clonotype was counted many times. The sample was PBMCs from the stem cell graft donor, taken from the stem cell graft. The source of this sequence is a human donor who donated a stem cell graft to a child with chronic granulomatous disease.

The CDR3 reads CASRGSGREGIQYF. CDR3 sequence (DNA): TGTGCCAGCAGAGGGTCCGGGAGGGAAGGCATTCAGTACTTC. The V gene is TRBV6-2 or TRBV6-3, the J gene TRBJ2-4, with 8 nucleotides matching TRBD2. The J segment lost 9 bases and the V segment lost 6 bases, leaving 10 bases of the junction unmatched. This CDR3 spans 14 amino acids. The germline V gene has CDR1 MNHEY and CDR2 SVGEGT.